These 32 T cell receptor beta chains were sequenced from one sample in a study of T cells in Graves' hyperthyroidism and ophthalmopathy. TCR beta CDR3 regions were amplified from RNA transcripts. HTBI primers were the set used in a first-round RT-PCR of the TCR CDR3. Each CDR3 protein is one row after TCRdb ran MiXCR on the multiplex PCR reads. The table shows hundreds of thousands of distinct CDR3 sequences, with approximately 14% occurring only once. The sequenced sample consisted of blood. Receptors were obtained from a woman in her forties with Graves' ophthalmopathy.

This chain links TRBV19 with TRBJ2-5; D perhaps matches TRBD2 (6 bases). The CDR3 runs 15 residues. Germline V CDR1 and CDR2: LNHDA, SQIVND (reference sequence). Trimming removed 5 bases at V and 1 base at J, with 14 bases between. The CDR3 here is CASSAYGTLQETQYF. DNA for the CDR3: TGTGCCAGTAGTGCCTACGGGACTCTCCAAGAGACCCAGTACTTC.

In its sample, this clonotype was seen many times. This chain connects TRBV7-3 to TRBJ1-2; D possibly corresponds to TRBD1 (5 bases). Trimming pared 5 bases from V and 6 bases from J, leaving 13 bases between. This CDR3 contains 13 residues. Looked up from germline, CDR1 is SGHTA and CDR2 is FQGTGA. CDR3 sequence reads: CASSTPAGDGYTF. The CDR3 bases are TGTGCCAGCAGCACCCCGGCGGGGGATGGCTACACCTTC.

The chain links TRBV7-2 to TRBJ1-1, with 7 bases lining up with TRBD1. The CDR3 runs to 20 residues. Germline V CDR1 and CDR2: SGHTA, FQGNSA. V shed 3 bases and J 1 base; nucleotides not matched to a gene: 20. CDR3 sequence reads: CASSFRNNLREKGANTEAFF. CDR3 sequence (DNA): TGTGCCAGCAGCTTTCGAAATAACCTAAGGGAAAAGGGGGCGAACACTGAAGCTTTCTTT.

This clonotype occurred many times. The rearrangement joins TRBV6-1 to TRBJ1-2; 7 nucleotides match TRBD1. Germline CDR1 reads MNHNS; CDR2 reads SASEGT. The CDR3 is 14 residues long. J was trimmed by 8 bases and V by 6 bases; bases with no gene match: 12. DNA of the CDR3: TGTGCCAGCAGCCCAATGGACAGGCTACAAGGCTACACCTTC. As protein: CASSPMDRLQGYTF.

This clonotype was seen ten or more times. This chain uses TRBV6-2 or TRBV6-3 with TRBJ2-3; either TRBD1 or TRBD2 may fit D (5 bases each). This CDR3 region has 13 residues. In germline, CDR1 is MNHEY, CDR2 SVGEGT. V gave up 2 bases and J gave up 6 bases, with 9 bases separating them. In DNA form, the CDR3 reads TGTGCCAGCAGTTACCAGGGCGGGGATACGCAGTATTTT. Translating gives CASSYQGGDTQYF.

At least ten counts were recorded for this clonotype. The genes are TRBV6-2 or TRBV6-3 and TRBJ2-7, with D perhaps matching TRBD2 (5 bases). This CDR3 is built from 12 residues. The germline V gene encodes CDR1 MNHEY and CDR2 SVGEGT. Trimming removed 5 bases from V and 2 bases from J, with 7 bases in between. The CDR3 DNA reads as TGTGCCAGCAGTCACGGGGCCTACGAGCAGTACTTC. It specifies CASSHGAYEQYF.

In this sample, this clonotype turned up many times. The V call is TRBV20-1, the J call TRBJ1-2; the D is unclear. There are 17 residues in the CDR3. Deletions cut 6 bases from V and 0 bases from J, with 23 bases between. Germline V lookup: CDR1 DFQATT, CDR2 SNEGSKA (reference sequence). CDR3 nucleotide sequence: TGCAGTGCCACCTCAGCAGGCAGAACCGAAGCTAACTATGGCTACACCTTC. This translates into CSATSAGRTEANYGYTF.

This clonotype was seen ten or more times. The chain has TRBV11-2 and TRBJ1-5, with D unresolved. The V and J ends lost 5 bases and 4 bases respectively, with 12 bases between them. The CDR3 totals 14 residues. Germline CDR1 reads SGHAT; CDR2 reads FQNNGV. The CDR3 coding sequence is TGTGCCAGCAGCAAAAGGCAACATAATCAGCCCCAGCATTTT. Translated, it gives CASSKRQHNQPQHF.

The rearrangement joins TRBV11-2 to TRBJ2-7; 9 bases are shared with TRBD1. CDR1 and CDR2 (germline): SGHAT, FQNNGV. CDR3 length: 14 amino acids. Trimming at V came to 4 bases and at J to 5 bases, leaving 6 bases not matched to a gene. The CDR3 is CASSSRTGAHEQYF. DNA of the CDR3: TGTGCCAGCAGCTCCAGGACAGGGGCCCACGAGCAGTACTTC. Together with reference TRBV11-2 and TRBJ2-7, the CDR3 gives the full variable domain: EAGVAQSPRYKIIEKRQSVAFWCNPISGHATLYWYQQILGQGPKLLIQFQNNGVVDDSQLPKDRFSAERLKGVDSTLKIQPAKLEDSAVYLCASSSRTGAHEQYFGPGTRLTVT.

This clonotype was counted at least ten times. J is TRBJ2-7 and V is TRBV10-3; D gene unclear. Germline assignment: CDR1 ENHRY and CDR2 SYGVKD. Trimming pared 4 bases from V and 7 bases from J, leaving 14 bases between. The CDR3 totals 13 residues. The CDR3 bases are TGTGCCATCAGTGCAGGAAAGATGGGAGAGCAGTACTTC. Translation: CAISAGKMGEQYF.

This clonotype has ten or more counts. This sequence joins TRBV6-5 and TRBJ1-1; no firm D call. Trimming left V 4 bases short and J 1 base short, with 4 bases between. Germline CDR1 is MNHEY and CDR2 is SVGAGI. The CDR3 extends over 12 amino acids. The CDR3 region has the DNA TGTGCCAGCAGTTCTCCGAACACTGAAGCTTTCTTT. It translates to CASSSPNTEAFF.

This clonotype was found many times. This chain connects TRBV20-1 to TRBJ1-5, with D possibly TRBD1 on 5 matching bases. The V gene's germline CDR1 is DFQATT and CDR2 SNEGSKA (reference sequence). The CDR3 is made up of 13 amino acids. Between the trimmed V and J ends, which lost 5 bases and 10 bases, there was a span of 18 bases. This CDR3 is CSASPPDTSPQHF. The CDR3 DNA is TGCAGTGCTTCTCCCCCGGACACCTCCCCCCAGCATTTT.

The rearrangement uses TRBV3-1 and TRBJ2-1; the D gene is possibly TRBD2 (5 bases). CDR3 size: 13 residues. Per the germline V gene, CDR1 is LGHDT and CDR2 is YNNKEL (reference sequence). Trimming took off 6 bases at V and 8 bases at J, with 14 bases between the two ends. The CDR3 loop is CASRRRENDEQFF. The CDR3 DNA reads TGTGCCAGCAGACGAAGGGAGAACGATGAGCAGTTCTTC.

This clonotype showed up many times. The genes are TRBV12-3 or TRBV12-4 and TRBJ2-5; a weak D match, TRBD2 (7 bases). The V and J ends lost 11 bases and 5 bases respectively, with 18 bases between them. The CDR3 sequence is 13 residues long. The CDR3 is CASEERGGETQYF. Here the CDR3 DNA reads TGTGCCTCCGAGGAGAGGGGGGGGGAGACCCAGTACTTC.

This clonotype was seen more than once but under ten times. The rearrangement uses TRBV5-1 and TRBJ2-2, with D perhaps assigned TRBD1 or TRBD2 (5 bases each). CDR3 length: 16 residues. Germline-derived CDR1 and CDR2 are SGHRS and YFSETQ. Trimming removed 4 bases at V and 3 bases at J, with 16 bases between. This CDR3 is CASSRDPTDYTGELFF. In nucleotides, the CDR3 is TGCGCCAGCAGCCGGGACCCGACGGACTACACCGGGGAGCTGTTTTTT.

This clonotype showed up just a few times. J is TRBJ2-1 and V is TRBV9; TRBD2 matches 11 bases. This CDR3 contains 15 residues. Looked up from germline, CDR1 is SGDLS and CDR2 is YYNGEE. V gave up 4 bases and J gave up 4 bases; unmatched junction bases: 4. The CDR3, as DNA: TGTGCCAGCAGCTTAGGGACTAGCGGATACAATGAGCAGTTCTTC. It is translated as CASSLGTSGYNEQFF.

This clonotype was observed many times. The chain joins TRBV12-3 or TRBV12-4 to TRBJ2-7, with 9 positions matching TRBD2. The V gene end was trimmed by 5 bases and the J gene end by 0 bases; junction bases not matched to a gene: 5. The CDR3 contains 15 residues. The DNA of the CDR3 is TGTGCCAGCAGTCTAAATAGCGGGAGCTCCTACGAGCAGTACTTC. This gives the protein CASSLNSGSSYEQYF.

The V and J genes are TRBV12-3 or TRBV12-4 and TRBJ1-2, with a possible D match to TRBD1 (6 bases). The CDR3 loop spans 14 amino acids. The ends were cut back, 6 bases at V and 4 bases at J, with 15 bases in the middle. CDR3 sequence reads: CASSRGAGLYGYTF. CDR3 DNA: TGTGCCAGCAGCAGGGGAGCCGGTCTCTATGGCTACACCTTC.

This clonotype was counted many times. CDR3: CATSRDPAETQYF. In DNA, the CDR3 is TGTGCCACCAGCAGAGACCCAGCGGAGACCCAGTACTTC. This rearrangement joins TRBV15 to TRBJ2-5; D is unresolved. The V gene's germline CDR1 is LNHNV and CDR2 YYDKDF (reference sequence). Trimming cost V 0 bases and J 5 bases, with 7 bases left between them. The CDR3 totals 13 residues. The full variable domain, in which reference TRBV15 and TRBJ2-5 provide the parts outside the CDR3, is DAMVIQNPRYQVTQFGKPVTLSCSQTLNHNVMYWYQQKSSQAPKLLFHYYDKDFNNEADTPDNFQSRRPNTSFCFLDIRSPGLGDTAMYLCATSRDPAETQYFGPGTRLLVL.

This clonotype was seen many times. The gene calls are TRBV5-8 and TRBJ2-7, with 15 bases fitting TRBD2. Germline CDR1 is SGHTS and CDR2 is YDEGEE. The CDR3 has 16 amino acids. With 4 bases clipped from V and 1 base from J, the junction kept 3 bases outside the gene matches. The CDR3 DNA follows: TGTGCCAGCAGCCGCGGACTAGCGGGGGGGTCCTACGAGCAGTACTTC. Its translation: CASSRGLAGGSYEQYF.

Concerning this clonotype itself: A read error may produce the germline difference seen at one junction end. The chain couples TRBV6-2 or TRBV6-3 to TRBJ1-1; tentatively, D is TRBD1 (6 bases). The CDR3 length is 15 residues. Germline V gives CDR1 MNHEY, CDR2 SVGEGT. The CDR3 here is CASSQGTSTSTQAFF. The CDR3 nucleotides read TGTGCCAGCAGCCAGGGGACTTCCACCAGCACTCAAGCTTTCTTT.

The CDR3 DNA sequence: TGTGCCAGCAGTCTCTCCTGGGGACAGGGTGCATATTCACCCCTCCACTTT. It translates to CASSLSWGQGAYSPLHF. The rearrangement links TRBV12-3 or TRBV12-4 to TRBJ1-6; 9 nucleotides agree with TRBD1. This CDR3 region has 17 residues. J gave up 8 bases and V 5 bases, and 13 bases lay outside the gene matches.

This clonotype was picked up a small number of times. The V call is TRBV24-1, the J call TRBJ1-5; 9 nucleotides align to TRBD1. The V gene end was trimmed by 4 bases and the J gene end by 6 bases; junction bases not matched to a gene: 3. Germline lookup yields CDR1 KGHDR and CDR2 SFDVKD. The CDR3 extends over 14 amino acids. CDR3 protein: CATSEGQGIQPQHF. CDR3 in DNA: TGTGCCACCAGTGAGGGACAGGGTATTCAGCCCCAGCATTTT.

At least ten counts were recorded for this clonotype. The chain has TRBV10-3 and TRBJ1-1; D unclear. CDR1 is ENHRY and CDR2 is SYGVKD in the germline V gene. The CDR3 is 11 residues long. With 3 bases removed from V and 6 bases from J, the gap between germline ends came to 5 bases. The CDR3 spells CAISDGAEAFF. CDR3 nucleotides: TGTGCCATCAGTGATGGCGCTGAAGCTTTCTTT.

J is TRBJ2-7 and V is TRBV3-1, with 7 nucleotides matching TRBD1. The length of the CDR3 is 15 residues. V lost 4 bases and J lost 7; bases outside the gene matches: 13. In germline, CDR1 is LGHDT, CDR2 YNNKEL (reference sequence). The CDR3 DNA sequence: TGTGCCAGCAGCCCCACTCGACAGGGTGGGCTTGAGCAGTACTTC. It specifies CASSPTRQGGLEQYF.

The chain has TRBV11-3 and TRBJ2-1; D is uncertain. The germline gives CDR1 SGHNT, CDR2 YENEEA. Between the trimmed V and J ends, which lost 0 bases and 0 bases, there was a span of 6 bases. The CDR3 is 15 residues long. The CDR3 coding sequence is TGTGCCAGCAGCTTAGATACCAGCTCCTACAATGAGCAGTTCTTC. It encodes CASSLDTSSYNEQFF.

V is TRBV20-1 and J is TRBJ2-7, with 8 bases fitting TRBD1. V dropped 5 bases and J dropped 2; count of bases not matched to a gene: 11. Germline V gene sequence: CDR1 DFQATT, CDR2 SNEGSKA (reference sequence). The CDR3 contains 15 residues. CDR3 protein: CSAVRGTGITYEQYF. The CDR3 DNA sequence: TGCAGTGCTGTACGTGGGACAGGAATTACCTACGAGCAGTACTTC.

The chain uses TRBV12-3 or TRBV12-4 and TRBJ2-5, with D possibly being TRBD1 (6 bases). The CDR3 runs 14 residues. The germline V and J ends were trimmed by 6 bases and 0 bases, with 11 bases remaining between them. The CDR3 here is CASSKGQNQETQYF. The CDR3 DNA reads as TGTGCCAGCAGCAAGGGACAAAACCAAGAGACCCAGTACTTC.

This clonotype showed up just a few times. The V call is TRBV12-3 or TRBV12-4, the J call TRBJ2-2; D gene ambiguous. Trimming removed 2 bases from V and 8 bases from J, with 6 bases in between. The CDR3 runs 12 residues. The CDR3 DNA sequence: TGTGCCAGCAGTTTATTAGTTGGGGAGCTGTTTTTT. Its translation: CASSLLVGELFF.

This clonotype was found a few times. V and J are TRBV18 and TRBJ2-7; D is unresolved. The CDR3 length is 13 residues. Germline lookup yields CDR1 KGHSH and CDR2 LQKENI. Trimming shortened V by 3 bases and J by 5 bases, and 11 bases separated the two germline ends. The CDR3 reads CASSPSQSNEQYF. As DNA, the CDR3 is TGTGCCAGCTCACCGAGTCAGTCTAACGAGCAGTACTTC.

This clonotype was seen a handful of times. J is TRBJ2-3 and V is TRBV4-1; tentatively, D is TRBD2 (5 bases). Germline V CDR1 and CDR2: MGHRA, YSYEKL. The germline V and J ends were trimmed by 3 bases and 4 bases, with 11 bases remaining between them. This CDR3 has 14 residues. The CDR3 protein is CASSQGRESDTQYF. CDR3 sequence (DNA): TGCGCCAGCAGCCAGGGGAGAGAATCAGATACGCAGTATTTT.

This clonotype appeared once. V gene TRBV11-2 combines with J gene TRBJ1-2, with TRBD1 identical over 8 bases. The CDR3 totals 15 residues. V was pared by 0 bases and J by 3 bases, with 3 bases of the junction left unmatched. Germline CDR1 and CDR2: SGHAT and FQNNGV. CDR3 residues: CASSLDGTGHYGYTF. In DNA form, the CDR3 reads TGTGCCAGCAGCTTAGACGGGACAGGACACTATGGCTACACCTTC.